This T cell receptor (beta chain) was captured in a study of cytomegalovirus exposure and HLA in healthy donors. Study observations and caveats: The authors enumerated 180 or so TCR beta chains as linked to cytomegalovirus.

The PCR made use of 60 Vbeta and 13 Jbeta primers. Using immunoSEQ multiplex PCR, the repertoire was profiled, and TCRdb retains in-frame clones only, with some absent. This table has over 70,000 clones, 76% appearing once. With regard to this clone: Its specificity is not known.

This receptor was identified in a male donor in good health and CMV-seronegative. Sequencing was performed on PBMCs.

The CDR3 region is CASSLREQGDIQYF. Written as DNA, the CDR3 is TGCGCCAGCAGCTTGAGAGAACAGGGAGACATTCAGTACTTC. This chain joins TRBV5-1 and TRBJ2-4; tentatively, D is TRBD1 (6 bases). The V gene's germline CDR1 is SGHRS and CDR2 YFSETQ. V shed 1 base and J shed 8 bases, with 13 bases lying between them. The CDR3 has 14 amino acids.